This T cell receptor beta chain was profiled in a study of cytomegalovirus exposure and HLA in healthy donors. Worth noting for this clone: Its specificity is not known.

Trimming removed 4 bases from V and 5 bases from J; junction bases left unmatched: 10. Germline CDR1 reads PRHDT; CDR2 reads FYEKMQ (reference sequence). This CDR3 has 16 residues. PCR was performed using 60 Vbeta and 13 Jbeta primers. Using immunoSEQ multiplex PCR, the repertoire was profiled, and TCRdb retains in-frame clones only, with some absent. The repertoire holds about 110,000 clones, with under 80% as singletons. All the people who gave samples were healthy bone marrow donors. Study-wide points: A later analysis by the authors found several of the most significant clusters apparently linked to common viral pathogens. TCR beta V segments were, for the most part, productive about 87% or about 30% of the time in an earlier analysis.

Sequenced material: PBMCs. This TCR was recovered from a man aged 55 to 70 in good health and CMV-seronegative. The chain carries TRBV13 and TRBJ2-7; 11 nucleotides line up with TRBD1. CDR3 nucleotide sequence: TGTGCCAGCAGCTACCTCCGGGACAGGGGGTCGAACGAGCAGTACTTC. This encodes CASSYLRDRGSNEQYF.